This T cell receptor beta chain appears in the sequencing data of a study of cytomegalovirus exposure and HLA in healthy donors. Turning to this clone: Its antigen is not known.

The study's findings and limits: Because they were indistinguishable, some V segments, including TRBV6-2 and TRBV6-3, were excluded.

The primer mix had 60 Vbeta and 13 Jbeta primers. As handled by the study authors: Later reanalysis found roughly 80 million unique TCR beta chains, about 11 million of them shared. Method: immunoSEQ multiplex PCR; TCRdb's copy keeps in-frame clones and lacks some. The V and J calls and clone size were taken over from that table, and D and trimming were inferred from the DNA. The sample carries about 190,000 clones, roughly 80% recorded once. V was cut by 6 bases and J by 5 bases, with 17 bases left in between. Germline V CDR1 and CDR2: LNHDA, SQIVND (reference sequence). This CDR3 comprises 15 residues.

V and J are TRBV19 and TRBJ2-1; D is possibly TRBD2 (6 bases). The TCR comes from a woman in her forties or fifties in good health and CMV-seronegative. Sequencing input: PBMCs. The CDR3 bases are TGTGCCAGTAGGGGACTGATGGGGCCGGACAATGAGCAGTTCTTC. This translates into CASRGLMGPDNEQFF.